What follows describes a single T cell receptor beta chain. TCRdb re-derived calls from the PCR reads in MiXCR, one entry per CDR3 protein. The table has roughly 79,000 distinct CDR3 sequences, around 47% seen once. This specimen belongs to a study of CDR3 diversity in severe acne. V lost 11 bases, J lost 3 bases, and 11 bases stayed unmatched. CDR1 is LNHNV and CDR2 is YYDKDF in the germline V gene (reference sequence). The length of the CDR3 is 15 residues. The sequence came from a male donor with severe acne vulgaris. The chain joins TRBV15 to TRBJ2-5; 11 nucleotides match TRBD1. The material sequenced was blood. Written as DNA, the CDR3 is TGTGCCGTTGGTCGTCGGGACAGGGGGAAAGAGACCCAGTACTTC. This sequence encodes CAVGRRDRGKETQYF.